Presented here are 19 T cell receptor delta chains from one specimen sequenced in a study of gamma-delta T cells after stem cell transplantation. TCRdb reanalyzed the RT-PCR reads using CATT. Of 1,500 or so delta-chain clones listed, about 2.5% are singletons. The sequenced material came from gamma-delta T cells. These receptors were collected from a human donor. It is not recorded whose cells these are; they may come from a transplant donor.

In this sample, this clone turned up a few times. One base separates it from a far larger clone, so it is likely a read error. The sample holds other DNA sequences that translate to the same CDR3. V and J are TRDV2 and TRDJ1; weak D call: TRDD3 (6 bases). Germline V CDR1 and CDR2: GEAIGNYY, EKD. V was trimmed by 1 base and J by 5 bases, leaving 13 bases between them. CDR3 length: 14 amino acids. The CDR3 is CACDTLGVDDKLIF. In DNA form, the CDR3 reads TGTGCCTGTGACACTTTGGGGGTTGATGATAAACTCATCTTT.

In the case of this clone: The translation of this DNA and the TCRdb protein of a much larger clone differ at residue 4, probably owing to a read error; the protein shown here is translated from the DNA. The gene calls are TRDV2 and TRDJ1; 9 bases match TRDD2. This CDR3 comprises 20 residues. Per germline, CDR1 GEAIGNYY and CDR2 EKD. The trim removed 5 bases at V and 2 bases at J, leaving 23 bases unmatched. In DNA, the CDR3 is TGTGCCTGTGGCCCGATTGAAGGCCTTCCTACGCCGGGGTTTACCGATAAACTCATCTTT. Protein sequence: CACGPIEGLPTPGFTDKLIF.

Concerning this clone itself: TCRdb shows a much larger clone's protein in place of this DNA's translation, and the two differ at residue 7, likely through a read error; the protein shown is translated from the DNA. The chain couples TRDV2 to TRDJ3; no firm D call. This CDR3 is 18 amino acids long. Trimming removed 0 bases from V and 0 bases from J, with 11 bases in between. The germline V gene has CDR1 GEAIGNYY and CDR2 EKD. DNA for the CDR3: TGTGCCTGTGACACCACTGTGGCAAGCTCCTGGGACACCCGACAGATGTTTTTC. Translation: CACDTTVASSWDTRQMFF.

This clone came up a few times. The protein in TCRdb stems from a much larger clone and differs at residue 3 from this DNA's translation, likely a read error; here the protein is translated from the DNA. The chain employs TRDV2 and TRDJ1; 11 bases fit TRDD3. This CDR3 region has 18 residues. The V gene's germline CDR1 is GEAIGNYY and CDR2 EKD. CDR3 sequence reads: CARDNRGLGDTYTDKLIF. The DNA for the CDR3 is TGTGCCCGTGACAACCGTGGCTTGGGGGATACGTATACCGATAAACTCATCTTT.

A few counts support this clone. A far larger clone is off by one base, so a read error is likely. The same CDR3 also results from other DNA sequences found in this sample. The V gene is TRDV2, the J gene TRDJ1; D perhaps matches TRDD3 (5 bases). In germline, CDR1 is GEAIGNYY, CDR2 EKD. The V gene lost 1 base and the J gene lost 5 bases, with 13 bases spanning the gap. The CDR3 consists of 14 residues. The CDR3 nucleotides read TGTGCCTGTGACACTCTGGGAGTTGATGATAAACTCATCTTT. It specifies CACDTLGVDDKLIF.

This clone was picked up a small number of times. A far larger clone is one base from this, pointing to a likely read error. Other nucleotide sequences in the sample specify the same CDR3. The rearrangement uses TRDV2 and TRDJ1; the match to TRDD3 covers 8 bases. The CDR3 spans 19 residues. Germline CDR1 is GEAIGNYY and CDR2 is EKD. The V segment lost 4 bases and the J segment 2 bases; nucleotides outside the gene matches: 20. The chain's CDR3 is CACDTLARTGGVDTDKLIF. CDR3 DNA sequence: TGTGCCTGTGATACCCTAGCCCGTACTGGGGGCGTTGATACCGATAAACTCATCTTT.

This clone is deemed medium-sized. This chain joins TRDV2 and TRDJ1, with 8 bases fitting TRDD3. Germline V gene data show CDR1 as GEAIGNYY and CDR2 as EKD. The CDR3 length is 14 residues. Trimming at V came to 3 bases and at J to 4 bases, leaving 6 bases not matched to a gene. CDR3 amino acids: CACDELGGDDKLIF. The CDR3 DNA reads TGTGCCTGTGACGAACTGGGGGGTGACGATAAACTCATCTTT.

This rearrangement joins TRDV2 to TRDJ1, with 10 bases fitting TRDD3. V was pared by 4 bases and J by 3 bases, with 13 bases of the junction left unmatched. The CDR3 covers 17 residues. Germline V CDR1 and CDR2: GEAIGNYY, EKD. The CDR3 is CACELLGDTGASDKLIF. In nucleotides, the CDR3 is TGTGCCTGTGAACTTTTGGGGGATACAGGAGCCTCCGATAAACTCATCTTT.

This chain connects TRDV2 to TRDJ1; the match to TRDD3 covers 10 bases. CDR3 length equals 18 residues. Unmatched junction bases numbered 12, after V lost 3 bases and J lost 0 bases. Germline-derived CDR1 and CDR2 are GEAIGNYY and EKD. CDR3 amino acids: CACDSLLGDRRYTDKLIF. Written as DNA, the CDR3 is TGTGCCTGTGACTCCCTACTGGGGGATCGGCGATACACCGATAAACTCATCTTT.

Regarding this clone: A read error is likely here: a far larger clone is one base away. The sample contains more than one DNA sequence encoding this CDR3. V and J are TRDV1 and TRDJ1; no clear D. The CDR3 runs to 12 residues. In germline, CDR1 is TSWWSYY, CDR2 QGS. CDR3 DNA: TGTGCCATCACTACGACCCATCGGAAACTTATCTTT. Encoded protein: CAITTTHRKLIF.

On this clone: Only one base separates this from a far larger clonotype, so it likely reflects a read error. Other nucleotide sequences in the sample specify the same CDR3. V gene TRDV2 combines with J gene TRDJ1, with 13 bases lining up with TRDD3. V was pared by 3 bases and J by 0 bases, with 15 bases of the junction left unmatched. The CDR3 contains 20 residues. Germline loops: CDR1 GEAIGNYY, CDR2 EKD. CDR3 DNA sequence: TGTGCCTGTGACTTACTGGGGGATACGGTGACCAACAAGTACACCGATAAACTCATCTTT. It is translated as CACDLLGDTVTNKYTDKLIF.

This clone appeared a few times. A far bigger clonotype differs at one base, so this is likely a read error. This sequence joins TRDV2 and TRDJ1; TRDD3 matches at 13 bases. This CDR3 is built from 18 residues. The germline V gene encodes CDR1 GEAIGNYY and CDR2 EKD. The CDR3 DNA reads TGTGCCTGTGACGCCCTACTGGGGGATACGCGAGGGACCGATAAACCCATCTTT. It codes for CACDALLGDTRGTDKPIF.

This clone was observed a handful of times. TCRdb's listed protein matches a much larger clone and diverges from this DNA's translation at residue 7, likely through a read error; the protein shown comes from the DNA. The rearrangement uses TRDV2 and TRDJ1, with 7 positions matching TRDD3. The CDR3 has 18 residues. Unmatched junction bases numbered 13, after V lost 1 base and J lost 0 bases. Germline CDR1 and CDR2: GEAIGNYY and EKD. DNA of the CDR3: TGTGCCTGTGACACGCTGAGGGATACCACACTGTACACCGATAAACTCATCTTT. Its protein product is CACDTLRDTTLYTDKLIF.

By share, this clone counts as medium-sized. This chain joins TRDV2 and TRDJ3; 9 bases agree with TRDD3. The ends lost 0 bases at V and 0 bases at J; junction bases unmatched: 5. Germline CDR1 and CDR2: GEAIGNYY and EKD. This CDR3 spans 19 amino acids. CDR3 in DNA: TGTGCCTGTGACACCGCACTGGGGGACAGCTCCTGGGACACCCGACAGATGTTTTTC. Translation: CACDTALGDSSWDTRQMFF.

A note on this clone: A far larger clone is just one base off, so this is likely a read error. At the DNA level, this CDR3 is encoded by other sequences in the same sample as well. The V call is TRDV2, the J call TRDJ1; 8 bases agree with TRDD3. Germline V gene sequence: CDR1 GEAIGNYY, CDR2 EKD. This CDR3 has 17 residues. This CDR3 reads CACDRVGDQKYTDKLIF. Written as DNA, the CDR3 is TGTGCCTGTGACAGGGTGGGGGATCAGAAGTACACCGATAAGCTCATCTTT.

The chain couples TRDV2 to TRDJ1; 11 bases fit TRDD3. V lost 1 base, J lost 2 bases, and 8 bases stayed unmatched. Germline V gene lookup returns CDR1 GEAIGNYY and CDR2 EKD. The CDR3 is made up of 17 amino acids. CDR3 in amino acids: CACDTMGDTRGTDKLIF. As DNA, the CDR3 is TGTGCCTGTGACACTATGGGGGATACGCGAGGGACCGATAAACTCATCTTT.

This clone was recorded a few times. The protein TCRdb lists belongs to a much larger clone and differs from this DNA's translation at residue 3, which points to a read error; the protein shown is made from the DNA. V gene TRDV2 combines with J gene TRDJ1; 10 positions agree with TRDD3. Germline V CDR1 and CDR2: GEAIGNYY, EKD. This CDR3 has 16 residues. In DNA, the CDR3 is TGTGCCCGTGACACCGTCGGGGGGGATACGATCGATAAACTCATCTTT. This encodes CARDTVGGDTIDKLIF.

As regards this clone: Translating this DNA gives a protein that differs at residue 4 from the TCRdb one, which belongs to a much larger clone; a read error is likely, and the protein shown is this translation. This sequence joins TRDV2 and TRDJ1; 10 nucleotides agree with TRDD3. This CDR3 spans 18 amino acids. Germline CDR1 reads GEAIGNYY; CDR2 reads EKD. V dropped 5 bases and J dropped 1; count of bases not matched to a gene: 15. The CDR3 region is CACGPISTGGLSTDKLIF. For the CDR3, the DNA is TGTGCCTGTGGCCCAATCAGTACTGGGGGATTATCCACCGATAAACTCATCTTT.

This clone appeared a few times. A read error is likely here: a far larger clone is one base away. As DNA, the CDR3 is TGTGCCCGTGACACTCTGGGGGATACAGGAGCCTCCGATAAACTCATCTTT. It is translated as CARDTLGDTGASDKLIF. The chain combines TRDV2 with TRDJ1; 11 bases match TRDD3. This CDR3 region has 17 residues. CDR1 and CDR2 (germline): GEAIGNYY, EKD.